This T cell receptor (beta chain) emerged from a study of vaccination and CD4 T cells after COVID-19. Treatment in this sample: approximately nine-day PBMC culture with coronavirus spike peptide pools or control peptides (ViraFEST assay). From germline, CDR1 is SNHLY and CDR2 FYNNEI. The length of the CDR3 is 14 residues. Trimming left V 7 bases short and J 4 bases short, with 16 bases between. In its sample, this clonotype was seen a few times. The target antigen is unknown. Sequence data for DNA of cultured CD4+ T cells were generated by the Oncomine TCR Beta short-read assay. One entry per CDR3 protein, called by TCRdb with MiXCR from the PCR reads. This table holds approximately 12,000 distinct CDR3 sequences, around 21% found once.

The source is a human donor who received a COVID-19 vaccine. The sequences come from CD4+ T cells from blood, cultured in vitro, collected before SARS-CoV-2 vaccination. The chain joins TRBV2 to TRBJ1-2; D is perhaps TRBD1 (5 bases). The CDR3 reads CASTPSGQGYGYTF. The DNA of the CDR3 is TGTGCCAGCACCCCAAGTGGCCAGGGCTATGGCTACACCTTC.